This entry lists 2 T cell receptor beta chains sequenced from one sample in a study of T-cell reconstitution after alpha-beta-depleted transplantation in children. Preparation of the TCRbeta library involved a method that used unique molecular identifiers. TCRdb processed the PCR reads anew with MiXCR; each CDR3 protein has one entry. The sample carries about 580,000 distinct CDR3 sequences, roughly 30% recorded once. This specimen was PBMCs, taken before TCRalphabeta/CD19-depleted stem cell transplant. All receptors derive from a boy in the first two years of life with Wiskott-Aldrich syndrome, due to receive a stem cell transplant.

This sequence joins TRBV20-1 and TRBJ1-4; D is perhaps TRBD1 (6 bases). The CDR3 is 12 amino acids. Trimming removed 2 bases from V and 14 bases from J, with 15 bases in between. Germline-derived CDR1 and CDR2 are DFQATT and SNEGSKA (reference sequence). As DNA, the CDR3 is TGCAGTGCTAGAATTCAGGACAGAGGGCTGTTTTTT. Its translation: CSARIQDRGLFF.

The genes are TRBV29-1 and TRBJ2-1; 8 bases match TRBD2. Germline lookup yields CDR1 SQVTM and CDR2 ANQGSEA. V gave up 4 bases and J gave up 3 bases; unmatched junction bases: 5. The CDR3 totals 14 residues. The CDR3 loop is CSVVAGNGYNEQFF. DNA for the CDR3: TGCAGCGTTGTAGCGGGAAACGGCTACAATGAGCAGTTCTTC.